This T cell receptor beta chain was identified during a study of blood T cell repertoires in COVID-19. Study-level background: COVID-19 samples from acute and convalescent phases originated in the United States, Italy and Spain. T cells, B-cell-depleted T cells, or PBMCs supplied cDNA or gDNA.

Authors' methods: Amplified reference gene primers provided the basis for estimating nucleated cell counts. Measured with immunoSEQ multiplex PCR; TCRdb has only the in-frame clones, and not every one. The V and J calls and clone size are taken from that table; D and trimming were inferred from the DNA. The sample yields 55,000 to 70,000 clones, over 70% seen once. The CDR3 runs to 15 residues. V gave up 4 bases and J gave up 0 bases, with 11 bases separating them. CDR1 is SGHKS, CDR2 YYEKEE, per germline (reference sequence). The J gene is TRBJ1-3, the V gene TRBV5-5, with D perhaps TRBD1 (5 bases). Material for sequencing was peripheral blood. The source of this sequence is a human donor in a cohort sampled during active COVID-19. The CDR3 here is CASSQWGDSGNTIYF. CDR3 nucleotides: TGTGCCAGCAGCCAGTGGGGGGACTCTGGAAACACCATATATTTT.